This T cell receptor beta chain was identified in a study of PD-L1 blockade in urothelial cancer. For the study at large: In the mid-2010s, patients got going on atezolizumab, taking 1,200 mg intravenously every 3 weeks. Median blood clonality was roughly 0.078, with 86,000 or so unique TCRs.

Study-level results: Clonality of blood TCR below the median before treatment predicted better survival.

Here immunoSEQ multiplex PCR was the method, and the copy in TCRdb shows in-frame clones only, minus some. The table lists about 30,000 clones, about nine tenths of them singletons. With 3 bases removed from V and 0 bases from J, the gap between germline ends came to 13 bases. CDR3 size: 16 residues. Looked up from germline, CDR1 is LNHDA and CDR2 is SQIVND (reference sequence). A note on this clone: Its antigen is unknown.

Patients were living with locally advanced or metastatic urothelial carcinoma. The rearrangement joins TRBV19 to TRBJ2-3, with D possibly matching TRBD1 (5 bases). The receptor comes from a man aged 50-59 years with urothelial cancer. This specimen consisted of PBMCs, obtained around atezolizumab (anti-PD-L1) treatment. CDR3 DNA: TGTGCCAGTAGTATCCCCCAGGGTTTTAGCACAGATACGCAGTATTTT. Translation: CASSIPQGFSTDTQYF.